Below are 13 T cell receptor beta chains sequenced from a single sample in a study of blood T cell repertoires in COVID-19. Clones were sequenced by immunoSEQ multiplex PCR, and TCRdb holds only the in-frame ones, with some missing. The data contain some 80,000 clones, 82% of them singletons. Sequencing was carried out using peripheral blood. The receptor source for this set is a human donor in a cohort sampled during active COVID-19.

The chain has TRBV9 and TRBJ1-6; 9 nucleotides align to TRBD1. Trimming took 3 bases from V and 0 from J; bases not matched to a gene: 4. Per the germline V gene, CDR1 is SGDLS and CDR2 is YYNGEE. This CDR3 has 17 residues. CDR3 protein: CASSAGTGSSYNSPLHF. CDR3 DNA: TGTGCCAGCAGCGCGGGGACAGGGAGCTCCTATAATTCACCCCTCCACTTT.

This clone was observed a single time. The gene calls are TRBV2 and TRBJ2-7; TRBD2 aligns across 11 bases. This CDR3 spans 17 amino acids. With V trimmed by 8 bases and J by 5 bases, 17 bases remained unmatched. Germline CDR1 is SNHLY and CDR2 is FYNNEI. The CDR3 bases are TGTGCCAGCGTCGCTCGAGCTCTAGCGGGGGGAAAAGACGAGCAGTACTTC. Amino acids: CASVARALAGGKDEQYF.

The chain uses TRBV2 and TRBJ1-2, with D unclear. V lost 4 bases to trimming and J lost 4 bases, with 13 bases between them. The germline gives CDR1 SNHLY, CDR2 FYNNEI. This CDR3 has 14 amino acids. This chain's CDR3 is CASSVRPEAYGYTF. Written as DNA, the CDR3 is TGTGCCAGCAGTGTTCGACCAGAGGCCTATGGCTACACCTTC.

The chain employs TRBV10-3 and TRBJ1-3; TRBD1 matches 9 bases. V lost 6 bases, J lost 11 bases, and 17 bases stayed unmatched. Germline values: CDR1 ENHRY, CDR2 SYGVKD. This CDR3 is 16 amino acids long. CDR3 bases: TGTGCCATCAGATCTGTACTAGACAGGGGGAATTTACCCATATATTTT. Translation gives CAIRSVLDRGNLPIYF.

In this sample, this clone turned up once. The rearrangement joins TRBV6-5 to TRBJ1-6; D might be TRBD1 (5 bases). This CDR3 has 15 amino acids. V lost 6 bases and J lost 7, with 16 bases in between. The germline V gene has CDR1 MNHEY and CDR2 SVGAGI. The DNA for the CDR3 is TGTGCCAGCAGACCAGGGTTTGTGATCAATTCACCCCTCCACTTT. As protein: CASRPGFVINSPLHF.

The CDR3: CASSYLQGSYEQYF. The CDR3 coding sequence is TGTGCCAGCAGTTACCTACAGGGCTCCTACGAGCAGTACTTC. V gene TRBV6-2 or TRBV6-3 combines with J gene TRBJ2-7, with TRBD1 as a possible D gene (6 bases). V gave up 2 bases and J gave up 0 bases, with 8 bases separating them. The CDR3 is 14 amino acids. CDR1 and CDR2 (germline): MNHEY, SVGEGT.

The table lists this clone with a few counts. The chain uses TRBV11-2 and TRBJ2-7; perhaps TRBD2 as D (6 bases). This CDR3 contains 13 residues. CDR1 is SGHAT, CDR2 FQNNGV, per germline. The V end was cut by 4 bases, the J end by 6 bases, with 13 bases between. Here the CDR3 DNA reads TGTGCCAGCAGCTCAAACCAAGCGGGCGAGCAGTACTTC. This encodes CASSSNQAGEQYF.

This clone occurred a few times. The rearrangement joins TRBV30 to TRBJ1-2; D not certain. CDR1 is GTSNPN and CDR2 is SVGIG in the germline V gene (reference sequence). CDR3 size: 15 residues. Deletions cut 0 bases from V and 1 base from J, with 12 bases between. The CDR3 spells CAWSVGRGNNYGYTF. The CDR3 DNA is TGTGCCTGGAGTGTAGGTCGCGGGAATAACTATGGCTACACCTTC.

The chain combines TRBV7-2 with TRBJ2-5; 7 nucleotides line up with TRBD2. The V gene's germline CDR1 is SGHTA and CDR2 FQGNSA. The CDR3 covers 14 residues. The junction had 7 bases not matched to a gene; V was cut back by 7 bases and J by 2 bases. The CDR3 here is CASTPGGRQETQYF. The DNA of the CDR3 is TGTGCCAGCACTCCGGGAGGCAGACAAGAGACCCAGTACTTC.

The chain employs TRBV27 and TRBJ1-1; D unresolved. The CDR3 runs 14 residues. Trimming removed 3 bases from V and 5 bases from J, with 13 bases in between. Germline CDR1 reads MNHEY; CDR2 reads SMNVEV (reference sequence). The CDR3 here is CASSFLGVGTEAFF. The CDR3 nucleotides are TGTGCCAGCAGTTTTCTCGGGGTAGGAACTGAAGCTTTCTTT.

This chain connects TRBV19 to TRBJ2-3; TRBD1 matches 7 bases. Germline V gene sequence: CDR1 LNHDA, CDR2 SQIVND (reference sequence). The length of the CDR3 is 15 residues. Trimming cost V 4 bases and J 0 bases; bases outside gene matches: 4. The CDR3 coding sequence is TGTGCCAGTAGTACCCAGGGGGTTAGCACAGATACGCAGTATTTT. Protein: CASSTQGVSTDTQYF.

The gene calls are TRBV6-2 or TRBV6-3 and TRBJ2-7; 15 nucleotides line up with TRBD2. The CDR3 spans 20 residues. The V and J ends lost 2 bases and 0 bases, in that order; junction bases with no gene match: 11. The V gene's germline CDR1 is MNHEY and CDR2 SVGEGT. The CDR3 nucleotides read TGTGCCAGCAGTTACACCGGGACTAGCGGGGGGCCGACTAACTCCTACGAGCAGTACTTC. Protein: CASSYTGTSGGPTNSYEQYF.

The J gene is TRBJ1-2, the V gene TRBV2; TRBD1 is a possible D gene (6 bases). Germline V gene sequence: CDR1 SNHLY, CDR2 FYNNEI. V was shortened by 4 bases and J by 5 bases, with 14 bases between the two germline ends. This CDR3 region has 14 residues. The CDR3 DNA follows: TGTGCCAGCAGTGGACAGGTTGACGTTTATGGCTACACCTTC. It is translated as CASSGQVDVYGYTF.